This T cell receptor (beta chain) stems from a study of T cells in Graves' hyperthyroidism and ophthalmopathy. RNA transcripts served as the template for amplifying TCR beta CDR3 regions. When the TCR CDR3 underwent first-round RT-PCR, the HTBI primer set was used. Via MiXCR, TCRdb re-called the multiplex PCR reads, giving one row per CDR3 protein. Of 450,000 to 650,000 distinct CDR3 sequences listed, about 15% are singletons. This clonotype has just a few counts. Patients were excluded for uncontrolled infection, other autoimmune disease, pregnancy or lactation. Sequencing used blood. This sequence was found in a woman between 18 and 29 years old with Graves' ophthalmopathy.

The CDR3 DNA reads TGTGCCACCAGTGGGAATCCCGGGGCCAACGTCCTGACTTTC. Residues: CATSGNPGANVLTF. This chain connects TRBV24-1 to TRBJ2-6; D is uncertain. Germline assignment: CDR1 KGHDR and CDR2 SFDVKD. The CDR3 spans 14 residues. Trimming cost V 5 bases and J 4 bases, with 8 bases left between them.